This TCR beta chain was captured in a study of blood T cells in healthy people across ages (dated by TCRdb to 2014 to 2015). For the study in its entirety: In model experiments, template switching captured about one uniquely barcoded TCR beta cDNA molecule for every two T cells. The study measured age-related changes in TCR beta repertoire diversity using deep sequencing normalized with unique cDNA molecular identifiers. Using the same blood draw, the study looked at two additional independent replicas of 1 million unique cDNA reads for two donors, one aged 18 to 30 and the other aged 80 or older. The donors were split into four age groups: young (average around 16 years), middle-aged (39), aged (roughly 60) and long-lived (about 74). Donors of different ages were randomly distributed across sequencing lanes to avoid experimental bias. The study at large found these results: Compared with the aged group, more naive CD4+ T cells, fewer expanded clones and increased TCR diversity were shown by the long-lived group, suggesting age selection. Estimates of total diversity from one million sequenced T cells were regarded as lower bounds and underestimates. As age increased, observed TCR beta diversity per million T cells dropped in a roughly linear way, and a significant reduction was already evident by age 40. Since profiling was done on bulk unsorted PBMCs, naive and antigen-experienced compartments could not be conclusively compared. Because donor CMV infection status was unknown, age-related changes in expanded clonotypes were potentially confounded. There was a strong correlation between observed TCR beta diversity and the percentage of naive T cells measured by flow cytometry.

Receptor libraries were prepared by 5' RACE. TCRdb names Illumina HiSeq 2500 as the instrument used. A second PCR of about 6 to 12 cycles was run with a J-beta primer mix and a sample-barcoded 5' primer. Each TCR beta cDNA molecule received a unique molecular identifier from a template-switch 5' adaptor carrying 12 random nucleotides. Each sample yielded at least 2.5 million CDR3-containing paired-end reads. First-strand cDNA synthesis was performed from all RNA using the Mint cDNA synthesis kit, with priming by a TRBC-specific oligonucleotide. Following uracil-DNA glycosylase treatment, a first 18-cycle PCR with universal primers M1SS and BC2_uni_R was performed on all cDNA. In the original analysis: For normalization, 1 million high-quality reads, each with a distinct molecular identifier, were randomly selected from each sample. Reads with shared molecular identifiers were discarded instead of being binned into consensus sequences. MiTCR, run with a Q25 quality threshold and the strictest error-elimination algorithm, handled CDR3 identification, clonotype clustering and error correction. A nonparametric unseen species model with Euler transformation was used to estimate a lower bound on total TCR beta diversity. TCRdb itself trimmed the public reads at Q25 with fastp, ran MiXCR and retained productive beta chains. A single entry per CDR3 protein holds the most common genes and DNA from its merged rows. TCRdb, rather than the study authors, made the V and J calls. In this sample the table shows about a million distinct CDR3 sequences, around 46% of which occur a single time. The ten largest make up around 15% of the sample.

Worth noting for this clonotype: Its binding antigen is unknown. Qualities for individual bases were not recorded, and no much larger clone is one base off.

The CDR3, from cysteine to phenylalanine, totals 14 residues. Only the CDR3 region is kept as DNA, spanning 42 bases read in frame from base 1. V loses 4 bases of germline sequence and J loses 1 base, and the interval between the two ends is 9 bases. The germline V gene specifies SGHRS as CDR1 and YFSETQ as CDR2. Donors were approximately 42 systemically healthy Caucasian individuals from Russia aged about 6 to 100 years. Approximately 9.7 milliliters of peripheral blood were drawn from each donor into EDTA-treated Vacutainer tubes. Ficoll-Paque density-gradient centrifugation was used to isolate PBMCs, with at least 7 million obtained per sample. Total RNA was extracted from PBMCs with Trizol reagent, with at least 6 micrograms obtained per sample. For every donor, flow cytometry on a PBMC aliquot measured the percentage of naive CD45RAhigh/CD27high T cells.

Recombination connected TRBV5-1 to TRBJ2-1, with TRBD1 as a weak D call on 6 bases. Material: blood. The origin of this receptor is a man aged 30 to 39 in good health. Read as DNA, the sequence is TGCGCCAGCAGCAAGGACAGTTCCTACAATGAGCAGTTCTTC. Its protein is CASSKDSSYNEQFF.